Below, one TCR beta chain is given with its context. This entry comes from a study of control samples from healthy donors and cancer patients. Profiling relied on immunoSEQ multiplex PCR, and the TCRdb table lists in-frame clones only, not all of them. Here the sample spans 100,000 to 150,000 clones, approximately 92% being singletons. This CDR3 region has 17 residues. The trim removed 0 bases at V and 0 bases at J, leaving 3 bases unmatched. The germline V gene encodes CDR1 SGHRS and CDR2 YFSETQ. This sequence was found in a man between 18 and 35 years old in good health. The sequenced material came from blood. The chain recombines TRBV5-1 with TRBJ2-3, with TRBD2 identical over 11 bases. In nucleotides, the CDR3 is TGCGCCAGCAGCTTGGCTAGCGGGGGGTTCAGCACAGATACGCAGTATTTT. Protein sequence: CASSLASGGFSTDTQYF.